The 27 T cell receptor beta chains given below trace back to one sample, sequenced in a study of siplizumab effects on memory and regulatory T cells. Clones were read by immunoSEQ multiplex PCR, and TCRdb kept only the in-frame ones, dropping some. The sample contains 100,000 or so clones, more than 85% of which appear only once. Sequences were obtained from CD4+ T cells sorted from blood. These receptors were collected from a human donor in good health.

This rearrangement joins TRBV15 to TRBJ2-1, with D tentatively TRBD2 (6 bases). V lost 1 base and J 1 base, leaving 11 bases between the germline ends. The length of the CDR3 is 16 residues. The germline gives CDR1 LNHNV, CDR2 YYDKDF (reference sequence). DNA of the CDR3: TGTGCCACCAGCAGAGGCAGACTAGGTTCCTACAATGAGCAGTTCTTC. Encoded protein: CATSRGRLGSYNEQFF.

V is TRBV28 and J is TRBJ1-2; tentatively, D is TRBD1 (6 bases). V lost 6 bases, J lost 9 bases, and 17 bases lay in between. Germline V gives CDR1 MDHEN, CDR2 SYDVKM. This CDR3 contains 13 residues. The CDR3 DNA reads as TGTGCCAGCAGGACCAGGGGACCTTTGAGCTACACCTTC. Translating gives CASRTRGPLSYTF.

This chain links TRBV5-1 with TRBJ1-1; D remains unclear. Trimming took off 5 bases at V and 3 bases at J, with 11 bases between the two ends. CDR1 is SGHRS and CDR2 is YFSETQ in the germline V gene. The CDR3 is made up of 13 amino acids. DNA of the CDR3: TGCGCCAGCAGAAGGGAGCTGGACACTGAAGCTTTCTTT. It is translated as CASRRELDTEAFF.

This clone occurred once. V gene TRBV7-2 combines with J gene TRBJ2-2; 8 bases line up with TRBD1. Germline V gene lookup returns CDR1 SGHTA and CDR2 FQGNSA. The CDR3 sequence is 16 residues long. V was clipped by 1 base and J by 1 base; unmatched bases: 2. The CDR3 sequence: CASSLDGTGNTGELFF. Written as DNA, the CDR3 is TGTGCCAGCAGCTTAGACGGGACAGGGAACACCGGGGAGCTGTTTTTT. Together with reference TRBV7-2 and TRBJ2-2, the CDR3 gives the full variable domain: GAGVSQSPSNKVTEKGKDVELRCDPISGHTALYWYRQSLGQGLEFLIYFQGNSAPDKSGLPSDRFSAERTGGSVSTLTIQRTQQEDSAVYLCASSLDGTGNTGELFFGEGSRLTVL.

The CDR3 DNA is TGTGCCAGCTCACAGACTAGCGGGAGAGAGACCCAGTACTTC. It encodes CASSQTSGRETQYF. V gene TRBV18 combines with J gene TRBJ2-5; 12 nucleotides match TRBD2. J was trimmed by 4 bases and V by 4 bases; bases with no gene match: 1. Germline V gene lookup returns CDR1 KGHSH and CDR2 LQKENI. This CDR3 spans 14 amino acids.

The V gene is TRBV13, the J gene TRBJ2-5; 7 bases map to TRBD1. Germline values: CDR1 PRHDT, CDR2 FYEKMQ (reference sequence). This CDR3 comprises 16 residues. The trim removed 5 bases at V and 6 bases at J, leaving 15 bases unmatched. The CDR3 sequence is CASSEGTARSGKTQYF. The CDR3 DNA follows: TGTGCCAGCAGCGAGGGGACAGCCCGATCCGGGAAGACCCAGTACTTC.

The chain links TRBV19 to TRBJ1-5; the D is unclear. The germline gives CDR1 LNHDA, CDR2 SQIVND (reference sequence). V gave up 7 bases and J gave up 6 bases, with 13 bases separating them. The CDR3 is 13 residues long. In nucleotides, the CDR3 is TGTGCCAGTACCCCGACTACTTTTCAGCCCCAGCATTTT. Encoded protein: CASTPTTFQPQHF. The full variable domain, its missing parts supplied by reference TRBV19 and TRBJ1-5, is DGGITQSPKYLFRKEGQNVTLSCEQNLNHDAMYWYRQDPGQGLRLIYYSQIVNDFQKGDIAEGYSVSREKKESFPLTVTSAQKNPTAFYLCASTPTTFQPQHFGDGTRLSIL.

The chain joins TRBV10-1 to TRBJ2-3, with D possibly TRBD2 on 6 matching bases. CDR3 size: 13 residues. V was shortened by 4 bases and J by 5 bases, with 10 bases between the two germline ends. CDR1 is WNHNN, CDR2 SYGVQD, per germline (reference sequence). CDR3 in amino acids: CASSGWGGDTQYF. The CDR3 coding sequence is TGCGCCAGCAGTGGCTGGGGAGGAGATACGCAGTATTTT.

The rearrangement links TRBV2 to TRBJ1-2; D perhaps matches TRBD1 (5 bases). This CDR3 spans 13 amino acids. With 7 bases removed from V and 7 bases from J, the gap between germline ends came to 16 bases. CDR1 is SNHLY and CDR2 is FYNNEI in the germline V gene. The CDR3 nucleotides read TGTGCCAGCAACTCACGCCAGACAGCTGGCTACACCTTC. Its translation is CASNSRQTAGYTF. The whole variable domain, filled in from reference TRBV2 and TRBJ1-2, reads EPEVTQTPSHQVTQMGQEVILRCVPISNHLYFYWYRQILGQKVEFLVSFYNNEISEKSEIFDDQFSVERPDGSNFTLKIRSTKLEDSAMYFCASNSRQTAGYTFGSGTRLTVV.

CDR3 residues: CASSFNRQGIGGELFF. The CDR3 nucleotides read TGTGCCAGCAGTTTTAATCGACAGGGGATAGGCGGGGAGCTGTTTTTT. This chain links TRBV28 with TRBJ2-2, with 8 bases identical to TRBD1. CDR3 length equals 16 residues. V lost 3 bases, J lost 7 bases, and 10 bases stayed unmatched. Germline V CDR1 and CDR2: MDHEN, SYDVKM.

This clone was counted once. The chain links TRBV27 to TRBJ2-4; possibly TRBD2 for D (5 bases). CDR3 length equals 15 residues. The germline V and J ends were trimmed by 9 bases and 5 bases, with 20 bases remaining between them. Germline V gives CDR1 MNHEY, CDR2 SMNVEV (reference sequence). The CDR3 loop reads CASQYRGRRENIQYF. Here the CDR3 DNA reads TGTGCCAGTCAATACCGGGGTCGAAGGGAAAACATTCAGTACTTC.

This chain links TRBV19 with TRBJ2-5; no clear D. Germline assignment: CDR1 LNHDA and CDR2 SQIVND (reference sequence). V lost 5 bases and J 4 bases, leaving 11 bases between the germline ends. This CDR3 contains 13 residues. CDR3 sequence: CASSFGIGETQYF. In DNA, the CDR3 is TGTGCCAGTAGTTTTGGTATAGGAGAGACCCAGTACTTC.

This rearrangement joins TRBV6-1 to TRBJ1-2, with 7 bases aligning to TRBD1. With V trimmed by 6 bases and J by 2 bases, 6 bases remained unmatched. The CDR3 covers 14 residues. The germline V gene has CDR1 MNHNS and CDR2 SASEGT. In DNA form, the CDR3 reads TGTGCCAGCAGATGGACAGGAGGAAACTATGGCTACACCTTC. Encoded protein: CASRWTGGNYGYTF.

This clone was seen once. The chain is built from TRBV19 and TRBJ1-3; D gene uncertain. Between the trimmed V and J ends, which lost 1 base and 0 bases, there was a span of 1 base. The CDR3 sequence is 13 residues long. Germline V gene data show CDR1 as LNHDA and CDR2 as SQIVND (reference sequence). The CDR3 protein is CASSIGSGNTIYF. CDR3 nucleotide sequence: TGTGCCAGTAGTATAGGCTCTGGAAACACCATATATTTT.

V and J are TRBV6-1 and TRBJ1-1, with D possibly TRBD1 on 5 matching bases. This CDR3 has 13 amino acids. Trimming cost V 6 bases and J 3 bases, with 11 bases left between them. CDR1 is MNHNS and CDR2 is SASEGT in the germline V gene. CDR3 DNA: TGTGCCAGCAGGATAACACAGGACACTGAAGCTTTCTTT. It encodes CASRITQDTEAFF.

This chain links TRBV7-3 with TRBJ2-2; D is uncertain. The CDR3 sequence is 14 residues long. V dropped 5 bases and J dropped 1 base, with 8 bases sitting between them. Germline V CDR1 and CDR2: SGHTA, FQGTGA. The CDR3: CASSLRRNTGELFF. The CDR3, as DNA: TGTGCCAGCAGCCTACGGAGGAACACCGGGGAGCTGTTTTTT.

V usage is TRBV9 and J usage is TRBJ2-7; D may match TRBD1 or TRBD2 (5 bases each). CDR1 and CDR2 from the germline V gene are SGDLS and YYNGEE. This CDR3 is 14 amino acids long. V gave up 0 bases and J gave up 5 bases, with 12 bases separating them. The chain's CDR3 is CASSVGVGANEQYF. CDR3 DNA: TGTGCCAGCAGCGTAGGGGTCGGGGCTAACGAGCAGTACTTC.

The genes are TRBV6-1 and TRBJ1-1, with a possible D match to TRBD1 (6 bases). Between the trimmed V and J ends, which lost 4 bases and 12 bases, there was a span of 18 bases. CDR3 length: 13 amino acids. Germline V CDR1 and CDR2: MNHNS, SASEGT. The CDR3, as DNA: TGTGCCAGCAGTGGGTCCTATCAGGGGTGGACTTTCTTT. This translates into CASSGSYQGWTFF.

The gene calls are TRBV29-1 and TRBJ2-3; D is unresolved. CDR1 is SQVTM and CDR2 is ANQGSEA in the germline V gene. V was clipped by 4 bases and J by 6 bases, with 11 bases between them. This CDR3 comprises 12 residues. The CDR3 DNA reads TGCAGCGTTGGACGGGCCATGGATACGCAGTATTTT. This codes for CSVGRAMDTQYF.

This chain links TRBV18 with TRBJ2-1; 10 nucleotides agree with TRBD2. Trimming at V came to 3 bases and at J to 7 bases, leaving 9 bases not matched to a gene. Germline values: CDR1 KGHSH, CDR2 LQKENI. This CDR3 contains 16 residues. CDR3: CASSPQTSGRANEQFF. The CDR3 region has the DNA TGTGCCAGCTCACCCCAGACAAGCGGGAGGGCGAATGAGCAGTTCTTC.

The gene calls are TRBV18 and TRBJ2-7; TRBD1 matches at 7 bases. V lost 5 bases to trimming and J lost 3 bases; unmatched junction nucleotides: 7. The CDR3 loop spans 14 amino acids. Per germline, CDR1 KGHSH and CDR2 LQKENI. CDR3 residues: CASSIRQGDYEQYF. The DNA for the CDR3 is TGTGCCAGCTCAATCCGGCAGGGGGACTACGAGCAGTACTTC.

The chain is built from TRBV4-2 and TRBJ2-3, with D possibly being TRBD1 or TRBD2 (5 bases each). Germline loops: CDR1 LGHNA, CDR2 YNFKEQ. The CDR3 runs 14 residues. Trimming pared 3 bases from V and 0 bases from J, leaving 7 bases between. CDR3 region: CASSQRGSTDTQYF. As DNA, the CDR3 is TGTGCCAGCAGCCAGAGGGGAAGCACAGATACGCAGTATTTT.

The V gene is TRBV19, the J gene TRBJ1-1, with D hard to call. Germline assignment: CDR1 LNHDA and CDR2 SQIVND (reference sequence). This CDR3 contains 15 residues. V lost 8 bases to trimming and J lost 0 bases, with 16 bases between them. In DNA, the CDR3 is TGTGCCAGTCACAGCGAGGCGGAGATGAACACTGAAGCTTTCTTT. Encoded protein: CASHSEAEMNTEAFF.

In DNA form, the CDR3 reads TGTGCCAGCAGCCCCCGACAGGGTTACACCGGGGAGCTGTTTTTT. Protein product: CASSPRQGYTGELFF. V gene TRBV11-3 combines with J gene TRBJ2-2; 7 nucleotides agree with TRBD1. Germline trimming cut 5 bases from V and 3 bases from J; bases unmatched to any gene: 6. Germline V gene lookup returns CDR1 SGHNT and CDR2 YENEEA. The CDR3 runs 15 residues.

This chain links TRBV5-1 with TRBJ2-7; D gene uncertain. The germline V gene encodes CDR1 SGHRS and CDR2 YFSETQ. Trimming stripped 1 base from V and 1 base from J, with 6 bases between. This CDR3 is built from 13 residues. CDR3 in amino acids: CASSLTSSYEQYF. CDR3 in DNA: TGCGCCAGCAGCTTGACATCGTCCTACGAGCAGTACTTC. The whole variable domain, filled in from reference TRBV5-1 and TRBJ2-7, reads KAGVTQTPRYLIKTRGQQVTLSCSPISGHRSVSWYQQTPGQGLQFLFEYFSETQRNKGNFPGRFSGRQFSNSRSEMNVSTLELGDSALYLCASSLTSSYEQYFGPGTRLTVT.

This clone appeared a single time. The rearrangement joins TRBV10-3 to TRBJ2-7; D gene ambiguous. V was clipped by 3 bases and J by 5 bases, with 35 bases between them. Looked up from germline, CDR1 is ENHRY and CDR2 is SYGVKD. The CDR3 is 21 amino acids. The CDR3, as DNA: TGTGCCATCAGTGACCTTTTGTCCCAGGCAGGCTTTGATCTACTCTTCGACGAGCAGTACTTC. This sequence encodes CAISDLLSQAGFDLLFDEQYF.

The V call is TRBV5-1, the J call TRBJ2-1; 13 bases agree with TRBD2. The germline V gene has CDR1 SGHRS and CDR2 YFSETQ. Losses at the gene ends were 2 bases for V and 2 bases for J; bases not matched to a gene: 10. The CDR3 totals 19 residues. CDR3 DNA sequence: TGCGCCAGCAGCTTCAACGCTGCCGGGACTAGCGGGGCCTACAATGAGCAGTTCTTC. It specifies CASSFNAAGTSGAYNEQFF.